These 21 T cell receptor beta chains share one sample of origin, sequenced in a study of vaccination and CD4 T cells after COVID-19. Treatment of the sample: approximately 9-day PBMC culture with coronavirus spike peptide pools or control peptides (ViraFEST assay). Scientists ran DNA taken from cultured CD4+ T cells through the Oncomine TCR Beta short-read assay for sequencing. TCRdb used MiXCR to reprocess the PCR reads, holding one entry per CDR3 protein. Seen here are about 20,000 distinct CDR3 sequences, roughly 50% observed once, and the top ten hold 9%. Their antigen targets remain unknown. Sequences were obtained from CD4+ T cells from blood, cultured in vitro. These receptors were taken from a human donor who had recovered from COVID-19.

The DNA of the CDR3 is TGTGCCAGCAGCTATCTTTATGGAGGCACAGATACGCAGTATTTT. Translated: CASSYLYGGTDTQYF. The V gene is TRBV7-9, the J gene TRBJ2-3; D ambiguous. CDR1 is SEHNR and CDR2 is FQNEAQ in the germline V gene (reference sequence). V gave up 4 bases and J gave up 1 base, with 12 bases separating them. The length of the CDR3 is 15 residues.

The rearrangement joins TRBV20-1 to TRBJ1-5; D not certain. CDR1 and CDR2 (germline): DFQATT, SNEGSKA (reference sequence). Trimming removed 4 bases at V and 9 bases at J, with 16 bases between. The CDR3 sequence is 13 residues long. The CDR3 loop is CSAKAGTGRPQHF. The CDR3 DNA is TGCAGTGCTAAGGCCGGAACCGGGAGGCCCCAGCATTTT.

This chain links TRBV6-4 with TRBJ2-7, with D perhaps TRBD1 (6 bases). Trimming pared 8 bases from V and 0 bases from J, leaving 20 bases between. This CDR3 comprises 16 residues. The germline V gene encodes CDR1 MRHNA and CDR2 SNTAGT. The CDR3 DNA reads TGTGCCAGCTATCTATCCAGGGGAAAGTCCTCCTACGAGCAGTACTTC. This encodes CASYLSRGKSSYEQYF.

This clonotype turned up a few times. J is TRBJ2-7 and V is TRBV12-3 or TRBV12-4; D may be TRBD1 (7 bases). The V end lost 4 bases, the J end lost 1 base, and 14 bases lay between the germline ends. The CDR3 spans 15 residues. DNA for the CDR3: TGTGCCAGCAGTTCGGAGGGGGCGGGATCCTACGAGCAGTACTTC. Translation: CASSSEGAGSYEQYF.

This clonotype was counted a few times. This chain links TRBV27 with TRBJ2-5, with 8 bases lining up with TRBD1. The CDR3 has 13 amino acids. Germline CDR1 reads MNHEY; CDR2 reads SMNVEV (reference sequence). Unmatched junction bases numbered 0, after V lost 2 bases and J lost 4 bases. DNA of the CDR3: TGTGCCAGCAGTTTAGACAGGGGAGAGACCCAGTACTTC. Translating it yields CASSLDRGETQYF.

This chain links TRBV29-1 with TRBJ1-1, with 8 bases lining up with TRBD1. The germline gives CDR1 SQVTM, CDR2 ANQGSEA. There are 13 residues in the CDR3. J lost 1 base, V lost 6 bases, and 4 bases had no gene match. The CDR3 spells CSVGTGQNTEAFF. The DNA for the CDR3 is TGCAGCGTGGGGACAGGACAGAACACTGAAGCTTTCTTT.

The rearrangement joins TRBV19 to TRBJ1-2; D is ambiguous. The ends were cut back, 3 bases at V and 0 bases at J, with 8 bases in the middle. The CDR3 sequence is 14 residues long. In germline, CDR1 is LNHDA, CDR2 SQIVND (reference sequence). The CDR3 nucleotides read TGTGCCAGTAGTATCCGGAACGCTAACTATGGCTACACCTTC. It yields the protein CASSIRNANYGYTF.

This clonotype was counted between two and nine times. The chain links TRBV20-1 to TRBJ1-1; a possible D gene is TRBD1 (6 bases). Trimming pared 1 base from V and 3 bases from J, leaving 12 bases between. This CDR3 spans 14 amino acids. Germline V gene lookup returns CDR1 DFQATT and CDR2 SNEGSKA (reference sequence). The CDR3 DNA follows: TGCAGTGCTAGAGCGGGGGCCCGGGACACTGAAGCTTTCTTT. Its protein is CSARAGARDTEAFF.

This clonotype appeared a few times. The gene calls are TRBV7-8 and TRBJ2-2; no reliable D call. V was shortened by 5 bases and J by 4 bases, with 5 bases between the two germline ends. This CDR3 has 12 amino acids. Germline CDR1 reads SGHVS; CDR2 reads FQNEAQ. The CDR3 spells CASSPSTGELFF. In DNA form, the CDR3 reads TGTGCCAGCAGCCCAAGCACCGGGGAGCTGTTTTTT.

This clonotype has only a few counts. The J gene is TRBJ2-3, the V gene TRBV27, with 8 bases aligning to TRBD2. The CDR3 length is 16 residues. The germline gives CDR1 MNHEY, CDR2 SMNVEV (reference sequence). V lost 4 bases, J lost 0 bases, and 6 bases stayed unmatched. The CDR3: CASSSLAGPSTDTQYF. The CDR3 DNA reads as TGTGCCAGCAGTTCCTTAGCGGGACCAAGCACAGATACGCAGTATTTT.

The gene calls are TRBV19 and TRBJ2-7; 8 bases are shared with TRBD1. V lost 6 bases and J lost 3; bases outside the gene matches: 4. The CDR3 contains 13 residues. Germline V CDR1 and CDR2: LNHDA, SQIVND (reference sequence). CDR3 in DNA: TGTGCCAGTAGAGGACAGGGAGTCTACGAGCAGTACTTC. This translates into CASRGQGVYEQYF.

The chain couples TRBV6-5 to TRBJ2-7; D not certain. Looked up from germline, CDR1 is MNHEY and CDR2 is SVGAGI. Trimming shortened V by 2 bases and J by 7 bases, and 6 bases separated the two germline ends. CDR3 length equals 11 residues. Here the CDR3 reads CASSYLGEQYF. CDR3 DNA: TGTGCCAGCAGTTACCTGGGAGAGCAGTACTTC.

V is TRBV6-2 or TRBV6-3 and J is TRBJ1-1; D gene ambiguous. With 8 bases removed from V and 1 base from J, the gap between germline ends came to 8 bases. There are 12 residues in the CDR3. The germline V gene encodes CDR1 MNHEY and CDR2 SVGEGT. The CDR3 DNA sequence: TGTGCCAGCGATCGGGGGAACACTGAAGCTTTCTTT. This gives the protein CASDRGNTEAFF.

This clonotype was detected once. The chain carries TRBV6-2 or TRBV6-3 and TRBJ2-7; 8 nucleotides align to TRBD2. CDR3 size: 13 residues. Germline values: CDR1 MNHEY, CDR2 SVGEGT. V dropped 6 bases and J dropped 6; count of bases not matched to a gene: 7. CDR3 region: CASRLPTSVEQYF. CDR3 nucleotides: TGTGCCAGCAGGCTCCCGACTAGCGTCGAGCAGTACTTC.

In DNA form, the CDR3 reads TGTGCCAGCAGTTTAGGAGGGGGCTGGGGCTACGAGCAGTACTTC. Amino acid sequence: CASSLGGGWGYEQYF. This rearrangement joins TRBV28 to TRBJ2-7; D might be TRBD1 (7 bases). V shed 2 bases and J shed 3 bases, with 14 bases lying between them. This CDR3 is built from 15 residues. Germline V gene lookup returns CDR1 MDHEN and CDR2 SYDVKM.

This chain connects TRBV7-8 to TRBJ2-2; no firm D call. The V gene's germline CDR1 is SGHVS and CDR2 FQNEAQ. The CDR3 is 14 amino acids. Deletions cut 0 bases from V and 2 bases from J, with 4 bases between. CDR3 sequence: CASSLASNTGELFF. The CDR3 region has the DNA TGTGCCAGCAGCTTAGCTAGCAACACCGGGGAGCTGTTTTTT.

V and J are TRBV27 and TRBJ1-2, with D tentatively TRBD1 (6 bases). There are 15 residues in the CDR3. Deletions cut 6 bases from V and 4 bases from J, with 18 bases between. The germline V gene has CDR1 MNHEY and CDR2 SMNVEV (reference sequence). CDR3 amino acids: CASSWGGGAVYGYTF. Written as DNA, the CDR3 is TGTGCCAGCAGCTGGGGGGGGGGCGCAGTCTATGGCTACACCTTC.

In this sample, this clonotype turned up a few times. The gene calls are TRBV27 and TRBJ1-6; D possibly corresponds to TRBD1 (6 bases). This CDR3 is 14 amino acids long. Per the germline V gene, CDR1 is MNHEY and CDR2 is SMNVEV (reference sequence). The V end lost 2 bases, the J end lost 9 bases, and 11 bases lay between the germline ends. The CDR3 here is CASSLRQASSPLHF. The CDR3 coding sequence is TGTGCCAGCAGTTTACGACAGGCGAGTTCACCCCTCCACTTT.

The V call is TRBV28, the J call TRBJ2-5, with D possibly being TRBD1 (6 bases). CDR1 is MDHEN and CDR2 is SYDVKM in the germline V gene. The CDR3 spans 13 residues. The V gene lost 7 bases and the J gene lost 3 bases, with 12 bases spanning the gap. The CDR3 bases are TGTGCCAGCAATCTAGGGGGTGAAGAGACCCAGTACTTC. It is translated as CASNLGGEETQYF.

The V and J genes are TRBV6-1 and TRBJ1-2; a possible D gene is TRBD1 (5 bases). CDR1 and CDR2 (germline): MNHNS, SASEGT. The CDR3 runs to 14 residues. V was clipped by 4 bases and J by 4 bases, with 13 bases between them. The CDR3 is CASSALTGTYGYTF. Written as DNA, the CDR3 is TGTGCCAGCAGTGCTTTAACGGGGACCTATGGCTACACCTTC.

The V call is TRBV14, the J call TRBJ1-2; a weak D match, TRBD1 (5 bases). The CDR3 runs to 15 residues. The germline CDR1 and CDR2 sequences are SGHDN and FVKESK. V gave up 1 base and J gave up 4 bases, with 13 bases separating them. The CDR3 loop reads CASSQAGGRIYGYTF. The DNA for the CDR3 is TGTGCCAGCAGCCAAGCCGGGGGACGGATCTATGGCTACACCTTC.